A single T cell receptor (beta chain) is shown here with its context. As yet, its antigen is unknown. The authors ran a second PCR of about 6 to 11 cycles using a sample-barcoded 5' primer and a J-beta primer mix. A template-switch adaptor that had 12 random nucleotides put a tag on each cDNA molecule. From the 5' RACE reads, TCRdb called clonotypes with MiXCR, one entry per CDR3 protein. The data show 1.5 million or so distinct CDR3 sequences, roughly 45% seen once. The sample originates from a study of blood T cells in healthy people across ages. General study points: Leaving the PBMCs unsorted stopped any conclusive comparison of naive versus antigen-experienced cells. Long-lived and aged donors differed, with more naive CD4+ cells and higher diversity in the long-lived.

V lost 5 bases and J lost 6, with 11 bases in between. Germline loops: CDR1 MNHEY, CDR2 SMNVEV (reference sequence). The CDR3 has 14 residues. The sequencing sample was made of blood. The chain joins TRBV27 to TRBJ1-6; D may be TRBD1 (5 bases). This receptor was taken from a woman aged 18 to 35 in good health. The CDR3 region is CASSVGDPNSPLHF. In DNA form, the CDR3 reads TGTGCCAGCAGTGTCGGGGACCCTAATTCACCCCTCCACTTT.